This T cell receptor (beta chain) was sequenced during a study of T cells in Graves' hyperthyroidism and ophthalmopathy. Study information: Blood from the periphery was taken at initial diagnosis, before any treatment. Findings and caveats of the study: Ophthalmopathy, which appeared later, was predicted by the model a median 6.5 months before onset. Stable hyperthyroidism was separated from ophthalmopathy by a model based on 13 V-J features.

In regard to this clonotype: Antigen: not known.

Per the germline V gene, CDR1 is MNHEY and CDR2 is SVGEGT. The CDR3 length is 15 residues. The ends were cut back, 5 bases at V and 1 base at J, with 13 bases in the middle. RNA transcripts provided the source from which TCR beta CDR3 regions were amplified. The HTBI primer set drove a first-round RT-PCR of the TCR CDR3. From the multiplex PCR reads, TCRdb called clonotypes with MiXCR, one entry per CDR3 protein. This table holds approximately 600,000 distinct CDR3 sequences, roughly 20% found once. This chain joins TRBV6-2 or TRBV6-3 and TRBJ2-3; D perhaps matches TRBD1 (6 bases). The receptor was derived from a man aged 25 to 45 with Graves' ophthalmopathy. The sample consisted of blood. DNA for the CDR3: TGTGCCAGCAGTCGGTACAGGGCAGGCACAGATACGCAGTATTTT. Its protein product is CASSRYRAGTDTQYF.